This TCR beta chain derives from a study of cytomegalovirus exposure and HLA in healthy donors. Points from the study as a whole: Subsequent analysis found a tendency for first-cohort TCR clusters to co-occur within the 95 to 150 validation repertoires.

Concerning this clone: The antigen is not known.

Separate from the approximately 700-subject first cohort was the approximately 130-subject validation cohort, to which the donors belonged. In germline, CDR1 is SNHLY, CDR2 FYNNEI. V lost 3 bases and J 3 bases, leaving 11 bases between the germline ends. The CDR3 sequence is 14 residues long. Clones were read by immunoSEQ multiplex PCR, and TCRdb kept only the in-frame ones, dropping some. The table shows about 71,000 clones, with about 94% occurring only once. The V call is TRBV2, the J call TRBJ2-5, with a tentative D call TRBD1 (6 bases). This receptor was identified in a woman under 30 in good health and CMV-seronegative. Sequences were obtained from PBMCs. The CDR3 here is CASSEGDTKETQYF. In DNA form, the CDR3 reads TGTGCCAGCAGTGAGGGGGACACGAAAGAGACCCAGTACTTC.